This entry concerns a single TCR beta chain. In germline, CDR1 is SGHRS, CDR2 YFSETQ. The V gene lost 5 bases and the J gene lost 3 bases, with 19 bases spanning the gap. This CDR3 region has 16 residues. The entry originates in a study of blood T cell repertoires in COVID-19. The wider study: Sites in the United States, Italy and Spain provided acute and convalescent COVID-19 samples.

Authors' data handling: Reference gene primer amplification gave nucleated cell count estimates. Repertoires were generated with immunoSEQ multiplex PCR, while TCRdb's copy carries only in-frame clones and drops some. The V and J calls and clone size are taken from that table; D and trimming were inferred from the DNA. Here the sample spans just under 300,000 clones, around 90% being singletons. This chain links TRBV5-1 with TRBJ2-3; tentative D call: TRBD2 (7 bases). This TCR derives from a man between 65 and 85 years old with acute or convalescent COVID-19. The sample taken for sequencing was peripheral blood. The DNA for the CDR3 is TGCGCCAGCAGGGACAGCGGAAAGGGGGGGACAGATACGCAGTATTTT. Translating it yields CASRDSGKGGTDTQYF.